A selection of T cell receptor beta chains follows, all from one sample in a study of T-cell reconstitution after alpha-beta-depleted transplantation in children. TCRdb processed the PCR reads anew with MiXCR; each CDR3 protein has one entry. The repertoire holds hundreds of thousands of distinct CDR3 sequences, with 16% as singletons. The sequenced sample was PBMCs from the stem cell graft donor, obtained from the stem cell graft. Receptors originate from a human donor who donated a stem cell graft to a child with acute myeloid leukemia. CDR3s include the opening cysteine and the closing phenylalanine or tryptophan. The D gene is left open where the match is weak. Part of the rows lack a size; the others show once, few, many or a class for expanded clones.

TRBJ2-3	13	TRBV24-1	many	TRBD2	TGTGCCATCTCTAGCGGTTACACAGATACGCAGTATTTT	CAISSGYTDTQYF
TRBJ1-2	16	TRBV13	many	TRBD1	TGTGCCAGCAGCTTATCGGACAGGAGAGATTTCTATGGCTACACCTTC	CASSLSDRRDFYGYTF
TRBJ1-1	15	TRBV11-2	many	.	TGTGCCAGCAGCTTATCGGCAGGACCGAACACTGAAGCTTTCTTT	CASSLSAGPNTEAFF
TRBJ2-2	17	TRBV6-1	.	TRBD2	TGTGCCAGCAGCCACGTTACTAGCGGGGGGATGACCGGGGAGCTGTTTTTT	CASSHVTSGGMTGELFF
TRBJ2-3	16	TRBV7-9	many	.	TGTGCCAGCAGCCCCATAGGAGGCAGGTTCACAGATACGCAGTATTTT	CASSPIGGRFTDTQYF
TRBJ1-5	16	TRBV5-1	.	.	TGCGCCAGCAGCTTGGACGGCAGGGGAATCAATCAGCCCCAGCATTTT	CASSLDGRGINQPQHF
TRBJ1-1	13	TRBV4-3	many	.	TGCGCCAGCAGCCAAGAACAGAACACTGAAGCTTTCTTT	CASSQEQNTEAFF
TRBJ1-2	18	TRBV5-3	.	.	TGTGCCAGTACCACGGTCCGGGACCCACGGCCGGGGCTCTATGGCTACACCTTC	CASTTVRDPRPGLYGYTF
TRBJ2-1	13	TRBV7-2	few	.	TGTGCCAGCAGCTTAGCCCAGCCGCATGAGCAGTTCTTC	CASSLAQPHEQFF
TRBJ2-2	14	TRBV29-1	many	.	TGCAGCGTTTCCGGGACACTAAACACCGGGGAGCTGTTTTTT	CSVSGTLNTGELFF
TRBJ2-3	15	TRBV9	.	.	TGTGCCAGCAGCGTAGTGGGCAGGGGCACAGATACGCAGTATTTT	CASSVVGRGTDTQYF
TRBJ1-4	15	TRBV30	few	.	TGTGCCTGGAGTGACGATTGGGGTGCTAATGAAAAACTGTTTTTT	CAWSDDWGANEKLFF
TRBJ2-1	15	TRBV18	few	.	TGTGCCAGCTCGCCGGGACTGAGCTCCTACAATGAGCAGTTCTTC	CASSPGLSSYNEQFF
TRBJ2-1	16	TRBV2	.	TRBD1	TGTGCCAGCAGTGATTGGGACAGGGATGTGAATTGGGAGCAGTTCTTC	CASSDWDRDVNWEQFF
TRBJ2-3	13	TRBV28	few	.	TGTGCCAGCAGCCGGGACGGAGGAGATACGCAGTATTTT	CASSRDGGDTQYF
TRBJ2-3	14	TRBV20-1	many	.	TGCAGTGTGGCGGGATCAACTAGCACAGATACGCAGTATTTT	CSVAGSTSTDTQYF
TRBJ2-1	13	TRBV12-3/TRBV12-4	few	.	TGTGCCAGCAGTTCCTCGGGGGACAATGAGCAGTTCTTC	CASSSSGDNEQFF
TRBJ1-1	15	TRBV6-5	many	.	TGTGCCAGCAGTTACGGGTCAGGGGTGGGCACTGAAGCTTTCTTT	CASSYGSGVGTEAFF
TRBJ1-2	12	TRBV6-6	few	.	TGTGCCAGCATTCCCGGGACTTTAGGCTACACCTTC	CASIPGTLGYTF
TRBJ2-1	14	TRBV29-1	many	TRBD1	TGCAGCGTCCAGGGACAGGGATTAGGCAATGAGCAGTTCTTC	CSVQGQGLGNEQFF
TRBJ2-4	18	TRBV28	.	TRBD2	TGTGCCAGCTTCTCTATAAATAGCGGGGGGATCAACAAAAACATTCAGTACTTC	CASFSINSGGINKNIQYF
TRBJ1-2	13	TRBV7-2	many	.	TGTGCCAGCAGTTGGGACGGAGCGTATGGCTACACCTTC	CASSWDGAYGYTF
TRBJ1-6	13	TRBV6-6	many	.	TGTGCCAGCAGTTACTCGAAGAGGGATCAGTCCCACTTT	CASSYSKRDQSHF
TRBJ1-6	15	TRBV5-1	.	TRBD1	TGCGCCAGCAGCTTCCGGGACAGGACCAATTCACCCCTCCACTTT	CASSFRDRTNSPLHF
TRBJ1-6	15	TRBV11-2	few	TRBD1	TGTGCCAGCAGTGACAGACAGGGGACGAATTCACCCCTCCACTTT	CASSDRQGTNSPLHF
TRBJ1-1	14	TRBV11-2	.	.	TGTGCCAGCAGCTCGGCCCAGACGGTCACTGAAGCTTTCTTT	CASSSAQTVTEAFF
TRBJ2-6	18	TRBV12-3/TRBV12-4	many	TRBD1	TGTGCCAGCATCCTTCAGGCAGGGGGCGCTCCCGGGGCCAACGTCCTGACTTTC	CASILQAGGAPGANVLTF
TRBJ2-3	13	TRBV27	.	.	TGTGCCAGCAGTTTCTCAACGGCCAGTACGCAGTATTTT	CASSFSTASTQYF
TRBJ1-1	15	TRBV6-5	few	.	TGTGCCAGCAGTTACGCGGGTGCTGAGAACACTGAAGCTTTCTTT	CASSYAGAENTEAFF
TRBJ1-2	11	TRBV7-2	many	.	TGTGCCAGCAGCTATGGTGGCGGCTACACCTTC	CASSYGGGYTF
TRBJ2-5	15	TRBV3-1	.	.	TGTGCCAGCAGCCCGCCGGAGGTCCCTCAAGAGACCCAGTACTTC	CASSPPEVPQETQYF
TRBJ1-1	16	TRBV20-1	many	.	TGCAGTCCTATACCCCCCGGGCGGTCAACGAACACTGAAGCTTTCTTT	CSPIPPGRSTNTEAFF
TRBJ1-5	15	TRBV6-5	.	.	TGTGCCAGCAGTTACTCGGGTCAGTCAAATCAGCCCCAGCATTTT	CASSYSGQSNQPQHF
TRBJ1-6	14	TRBV20-1	many	TRBD1	TGCAGTGCTAGACCGACAGGGGGCGGATCACCCCTCCACTTT	CSARPTGGGSPLHF
TRBJ2-5	12	TRBV7-9	.	.	TGTGCCAGCCACCCCCAGGGGGAGACCCAGTACTTC	CASHPQGETQYF
TRBJ2-3	11	TRBV20-1	many	.	TGCAGCTCTCCTAGCACAGATACGCAGTATTTT	CSSPSTDTQYF
TRBJ1-2	15	TRBV5-5	many	TRBD1	TGTGCCAGCAGCAAAGAGGGACAGGGAATCCGAGGCTACACCTTC	CASSKEGQGIRGYTF
TRBJ1-2	13	TRBV7-9	many	.	TGTGCCAGCAGCTTGGCCGGCCTCTATGGCTACACCTTC	CASSLAGLYGYTF
TRBJ1-3	17	TRBV20-1	many	.	TGCAGTGCTAGGGCTGAGACAATTTCGAGCTCTGGAAACACCATATATTTT	CSARAETISSSGNTIYF
TRBJ1-4	12	TRBV6-5	many	.	TGTGCCAGCAGTTACTCAGGTGAAAAACTGTTTTTT	CASSYSGEKLFF
TRBJ2-1	15	TRBV6-2/TRBV6-3	.	TRBD1	TGTGCCAGCAGCTCCCCCGGGACAGGGGTATATGAGCAGTTCTTC	CASSSPGTGVYEQFF
TRBJ2-2	17	TRBV7-2	.	TRBD2	TGTGCCAGCAGCTTTTTAGCGGGGGGCTTAAACACCGGGGAGCTGTTTTTT	CASSFLAGGLNTGELFF
TRBJ2-5	15	TRBV5-1	.	TRBD2	TGCGCCAGCTCGTTGTTCGGGACTAACCAAGAGACCCAGTACTTC	CASSLFGTNQETQYF
TRBJ1-5	15	TRBV29-1	many	TRBD1	TGCAGCGTTGCGGAGGAGACAGGGGACAATCAGCCCCAGCATTTT	CSVAEETGDNQPQHF
TRBJ2-3	15	TRBV10-3	many	TRBD2	TGTGCCATCAGCGCAGGGACTAGCGGGGGGCATACGCAGTATTTT	CAISAGTSGGHTQYF
TRBJ2-1	13	TRBV7-2	many	.	TGTGCCAGCAGCTTACTACCGGGTAATGAGCAGTTCTTC	CASSLLPGNEQFF
TRBJ2-2	16	TRBV7-2	few	.	TGTGCCAGCAGCCCCCTAGGCGGTTCGAACACCGGGGAGCTGTTTTTT	CASSPLGGSNTGELFF
TRBJ2-1	13	TRBV6-6	many	.	TGTGCCAGCAGTTCGGCTGTGGACAATGAGCAGTTCTTC	CASSSAVDNEQFF
TRBJ2-1	14	TRBV12-3/TRBV12-4	many	TRBD2	TGTGCCAGCAGTCCTAGCGGGGTCAACAATGAGCAGTTCTTC	CASSPSGVNNEQFF
TRBJ1-1	14	TRBV24-1	few	.	TGTGCCACCAGTGACTCCTGGAGGGGCGCTGAAGCTTTCTTT	CATSDSWRGAEAFF
TRBJ2-5	15	TRBV7-6	many	.	TGTGCCAGCAGCTTCGCCCTCGGGTCCCAAGAGACCCAGTACTTC	CASSFALGSQETQYF
TRBJ1-1	11	TRBV20-1	many	.	TGCAGTGCAACAGGGACCACTGAAGCTTTCTTT	CSATGTTEAFF
TRBJ1-6	12	TRBV20-1	many	.	TGCAGTGCCCAAATCCCAAATTCACCCCTCCACTTT	CSAQIPNSPLHF
TRBJ2-5	15	TRBV7-9	few	TRBD1	TGTGCCAGCAGCAGGAACCGGGACAGGCAAGAGACCCAGTACTTC	CASSRNRDRQETQYF
TRBJ1-2	15	TRBV20-1	many	.	TGCAGTGCCCCACAGAACCAGGTCTTAAACTATGGCTACACCTTC	CSAPQNQVLNYGYTF
TRBJ2-5	13	TRBV20-1	many	TRBD2	TGCAGTGCTCGGACTAGCGGGCTGGGGACCCAGTACTTC	CSARTSGLGTQYF
TRBJ2-1	17	TRBV20-1	many	TRBD2	TGCAGTGCTAGAGGCCTAGCGGGGGGGCCGGGTCTGAATGAGCAGTTCTTC	CSARGLAGGPGLNEQFF